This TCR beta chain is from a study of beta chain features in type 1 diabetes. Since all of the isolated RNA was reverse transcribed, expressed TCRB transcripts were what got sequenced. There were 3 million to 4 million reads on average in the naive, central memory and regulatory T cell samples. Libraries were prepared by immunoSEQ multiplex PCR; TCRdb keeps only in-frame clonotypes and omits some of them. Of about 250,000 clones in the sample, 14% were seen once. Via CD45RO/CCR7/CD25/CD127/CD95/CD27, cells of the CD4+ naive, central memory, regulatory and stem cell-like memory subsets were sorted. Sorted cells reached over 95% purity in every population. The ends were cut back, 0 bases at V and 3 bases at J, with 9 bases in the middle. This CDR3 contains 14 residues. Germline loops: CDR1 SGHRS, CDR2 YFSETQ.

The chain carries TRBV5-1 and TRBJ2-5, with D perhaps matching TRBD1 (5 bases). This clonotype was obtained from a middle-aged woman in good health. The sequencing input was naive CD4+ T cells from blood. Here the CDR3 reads CASSLETREETQYF. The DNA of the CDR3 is TGCGCCAGCAGCTTGGAGACCAGGGAAGAGACCCAGTACTTC. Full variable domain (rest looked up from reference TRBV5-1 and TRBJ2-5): KAGVTQTPRYLIKTRGQQVTLSCSPISGHRSVSWYQQTPGQGLQFLFEYFSETQRNKGNFPGRFSGRQFSNSRSEMNVSTLELGDSALYLCASSLETREETQYFGPGTRLLVL.